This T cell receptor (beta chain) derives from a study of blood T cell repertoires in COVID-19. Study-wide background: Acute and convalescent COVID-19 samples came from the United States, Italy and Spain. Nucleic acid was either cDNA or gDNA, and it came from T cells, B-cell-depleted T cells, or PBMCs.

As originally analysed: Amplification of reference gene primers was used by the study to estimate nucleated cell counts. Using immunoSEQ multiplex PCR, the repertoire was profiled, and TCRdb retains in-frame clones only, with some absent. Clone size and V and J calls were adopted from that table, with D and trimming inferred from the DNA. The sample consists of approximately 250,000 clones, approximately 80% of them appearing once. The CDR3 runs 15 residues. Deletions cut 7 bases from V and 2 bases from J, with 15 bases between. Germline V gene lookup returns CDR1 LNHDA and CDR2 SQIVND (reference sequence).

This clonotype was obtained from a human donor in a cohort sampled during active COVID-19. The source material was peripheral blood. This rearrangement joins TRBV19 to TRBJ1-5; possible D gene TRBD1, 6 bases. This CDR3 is CASKDQGIGNQPQHF. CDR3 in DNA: TGTGCCAGTAAAGATCAGGGGATCGGCAATCAGCCCCAGCATTTT.